Listed below are T cell receptor beta chains from one sample, sequenced in a study of radiation and T cells in renal cell carcinoma. The protocol was immunoSEQ multiplex PCR, while the TCRdb copy is restricted to in-frame clones and leaves out a portion. The sample yields about 140,000 clones, roughly 80% seen once. The specimen comprised blood, sampled from a patient whose treatment included radiotherapy and nephrectomy. The origin of the receptors is a woman aged 45-65 years with renal cell carcinoma. The CDR3 runs from the conserved cysteine through the conserved F or W. Fields, in order: J gene, V gene, clone size, D gene, CDR3 DNA, CDR3 protein. A D gene is named only where the DNA matches it firmly. A clone size is listed for some rows: how often the clone was seen (once, few, many), or a class if it is expanded.

J gene: TRBJ1-5
V gene: TRBV6-4
clone size: NA
D gene: NA
CDR3 DNA: TGTGCCAGCAGTGATGGGGGCACCCTCGGCAATCAGCCCCAGCATTTT
CDR3 protein: CASSDGGTLGNQPQHF

J gene: TRBJ2-3
V gene: TRBV6-5
clone size: NA
D gene: NA
CDR3 DNA: TGTGCCAGCAAAGGGAGCCTCCGGGGAGATACGCAGTATTTT
CDR3 protein: CASKGSLRGDTQYF

J gene: TRBJ1-1
V gene: TRBV7-9
clone size: NA
D gene: NA
CDR3 DNA: TGTGCCAGCAGCTTAGATGGCCAGGGCGAAGCTTTCTTT
CDR3 protein: CASSLDGQGEAFF

J gene: TRBJ2-3
V gene: TRBV4-1
clone size: NA
D gene: NA
CDR3 DNA: TGCGCCAGCAGCCTGCTGATGGGGCCTAGCACGGATACGCAGTATTTT
CDR3 protein: CASSLLMGPSTDTQYF

J gene: TRBJ2-7
V gene: TRBV30
clone size: NA
D gene: NA
CDR3 DNA: TGTGCCTGGAGTGGGGCGGTTTACGAGCAGTACTTC
CDR3 protein: CAWSGAVYEQYF

J gene: TRBJ1-5
V gene: TRBV4-1
clone size: NA
D gene: NA
CDR3 DNA: TGCGCCAGCAGCCAAGATCTAAATTCGGCCCAGCATTTT
CDR3 protein: CASSQDLNSAQHF

J gene: TRBJ1-1
V gene: TRBV18
clone size: NA
D gene: TRBD1
CDR3 DNA: TGTGCCAGCTCACCTTCCCAAGCAGGGGGTGGAGGTGAAGCTTTCTTT
CDR3 protein: CASSPSQAGGGGEAFF

J gene: TRBJ1-5
V gene: TRBV7-2
clone size: NA
D gene: NA
CDR3 DNA: TGTGCCAGCAGCTTTGACGGTAAGACCCAGCATTTT
CDR3 protein: CASSFDGKTQHF

J gene: TRBJ1-4
V gene: TRBV7-2
clone size: NA
D gene: NA
CDR3 DNA: TGTGCCAGCAGCCCGCAGGGGACAACTGAAAAACTGTTTTTT
CDR3 protein: CASSPQGTTEKLFF

J gene: TRBJ2-1
V gene: TRBV2
clone size: NA
D gene: NA
CDR3 DNA: TGTGCCAGCAGCGGGGGACCCGACTCCTACAATGAGCAGTTCTTC
CDR3 protein: CASSGGPDSYNEQFF

J gene: TRBJ2-5
V gene: TRBV5-1
clone size: NA
D gene: NA
CDR3 DNA: TGCGCCAGCAGCTTCCAGGGACCCCAGAGGTCCCAGTACTTC
CDR3 protein: CASSFQGPQRSQYF

J gene: TRBJ2-5
V gene: TRBV5-1
clone size: NA
D gene: TRBD2
CDR3 DNA: TGCGCCAGCAGCTCAATATCCGGGACTAGCGGACAAGAGACCCAGTACTTC
CDR3 protein: CASSSISGTSGQETQYF

J gene: TRBJ2-6
V gene: TRBV9
clone size: NA
D gene: TRBD1
CDR3 DNA: TGTGCCAGCAGCTTACGGGACAGTAACTCTGGGGCCAACGTCCTGACTTTC
CDR3 protein: CASSLRDSNSGANVLTF

J gene: TRBJ1-1
V gene: TRBV5-4
clone size: once
D gene: NA
CDR3 DNA: TGTGCCAGCAGCTTTTCGGGACACCCCGTTGGTGAAGCTTTCTTT
CDR3 protein: CASSFSGHPVGEAFF

J gene: TRBJ1-1
V gene: TRBV2
clone size: few
D gene: NA
CDR3 DNA: TGTGCCAGCAGTGTAGAGTTTACTGAAGCTTTCTTT
CDR3 protein: CASSVEFTEAFF

J gene: TRBJ1-4
V gene: TRBV25-1
clone size: few
D gene: NA
CDR3 DNA: TGTGCCAGCACTGAACCGGGTCCGGGCGAAAAACTGTTTTTT
CDR3 protein: CASTEPGPGEKLFF

J gene: TRBJ1-3
V gene: TRBV10-3
clone size: NA
D gene: NA
CDR3 DNA: TGTGCCATCAGTGAGTCGGGAAGGGGGGCTACTGGAAACACCATATATTTT
CDR3 protein: CAISESGRGATGNTIYF

J gene: TRBJ2-5
V gene: TRBV5-4
clone size: NA
D gene: NA
CDR3 DNA: TGTGCCAGCAGCTTGGTGGGAGAGCGAGAGACCCAGTACTTC
CDR3 protein: CASSLVGERETQYF

J gene: TRBJ1-2
V gene: TRBV4-2
clone size: NA
D gene: NA
CDR3 DNA: TGTGCCAGCAGCCAAGGGGGGGGAGATGGCTACACCTTC
CDR3 protein: CASSQGGGDGYTF

J gene: TRBJ2-5
V gene: TRBV7-2
clone size: NA
D gene: NA
CDR3 DNA: TGTGCCAGCAGCTACTCCCGGACCCAAGAGACCCAGTACTTC
CDR3 protein: CASSYSRTQETQYF

J gene: TRBJ2-3
V gene: TRBV15
clone size: NA
D gene: NA
CDR3 DNA: TGTGCCACCAGCGGGTCGTACACAGATACGCAGTATTTT
CDR3 protein: CATSGSYTDTQYF